This entry lists 18 T cell receptor beta chains sequenced from one sample in a study of T cells in Graves' hyperthyroidism and ophthalmopathy. RNA transcripts served as the template for amplifying TCR beta CDR3 regions. Carried out on the TCR CDR3, a first-round RT-PCR used the HTBI primer set. TCRdb re-analysed the multiplex PCR reads in MiXCR, keeping a single row per CDR3 protein. The sample includes some 510,000 distinct CDR3 sequences, just over 45% of them seen just once. The sequenced material came from peripheral blood or thyroid tissue (not recorded which). The receptors stem from a woman aged 18 to 35 with Graves' hyperthyroidism.

Notes on this clonotype: A much larger clone lies one base from this, so it may be a read error. The V gene is TRBV10-3, the J gene TRBJ1-1, with 7 bases identical to TRBD1. With V trimmed by 3 bases and J by 4 bases, 5 bases remained unmatched. CDR1 and CDR2 (germline): ENHRY, SYGVKD. The CDR3 is 14 residues long. The CDR3, as DNA: TGTGCCATCAGTGAAGACAGGGCGGGCACTGAAGCTTTCTTT. This codes for CAISEDRAGTEAFF.

This clonotype occurred a few times. The genes are TRBV5-1 and TRBJ2-7, with D unresolved. The CDR3 has 13 residues. V was trimmed by 0 bases and J by 7 bases, leaving 11 bases between them. Germline V gives CDR1 SGHRS, CDR2 YFSETQ. The CDR3 coding sequence is TGCGCCAGCAGCTTGGGAAGGGTAGGGGAGCAGTACTTC. This encodes CASSLGRVGEQYF.

This clonotype was recorded a few times. The chain links TRBV13 to TRBJ2-2, with D unresolved. The CDR3 has 14 residues. Germline CDR1 and CDR2: PRHDT and FYEKMQ (reference sequence). The V end was cut by 6 bases, the J end by 5 bases, with 13 bases between. This chain's CDR3 is CASSYSPMTGELFF. The CDR3 bases are TGTGCCAGCAGTTACTCTCCCATGACCGGGGAGCTGTTTTTT. Full variable domain (missing parts from reference TRBV13 and TRBJ2-2): AAGVIQSPRHLIKEKRETATLKCYPIPRHDTVYWYQQGPGQDPQFLISFYEKMQSDKGSIPDRFSAQQFSDYHSELNMSSLELGDSALYFCASSYSPMTGELFFGEGSRLTVL.

CDR3 DNA: TGCAGCGTCCTTTTGGGACATCCCGGGGAGCTGTTTTTT. Encoded protein: CSVLLGHPGELFF. The chain uses TRBV29-1 and TRBJ2-2; tentatively, D is TRBD1 (6 bases). CDR1 and CDR2 (germline): SQVTM, ANQGSEA. The CDR3 has 13 amino acids. Deletions cut 6 bases from V and 6 bases from J, with 14 bases between.

This clonotype was seen ten or more times. The J gene is TRBJ2-7, the V gene TRBV20-1; 7 nucleotides align to TRBD2. Germline V gene sequence: CDR1 DFQATT, CDR2 SNEGSKA (reference sequence). The CDR3 length is 12 residues. V shed 6 bases, J shed 3 bases, and the junction held 5 bases outside the gene matches. In DNA form, the CDR3 reads TGCAGTGCACTGGGACTACTCTACGAGCAGTACTTC. Amino acid sequence: CSALGLLYEQYF.

This clonotype was seen only a few times. V gene TRBV9 combines with J gene TRBJ1-1, with no clear D. CDR1 and CDR2 from the germline V gene are SGDLS and YYNGEE. This CDR3 spans 13 amino acids. V was pared by 0 bases and J by 5 bases, with 8 bases between. The CDR3 region is CASSVVSNTEAFF. DNA of the CDR3: TGTGCCAGCAGCGTAGTTTCAAATACTGAAGCTTTCTTT.

The V gene is TRBV3-1, the J gene TRBJ1-4; D may be TRBD1 (5 bases). The germline gives CDR1 LGHDT, CDR2 YNNKEL (reference sequence). The CDR3 length is 14 residues. The V end lost 4 bases, the J end lost 3 bases, and 9 bases lay between the germline ends. CDR3 protein: CASSPMGPNEKLFF. DNA of the CDR3: TGTGCCAGCAGCCCGATGGGACCTAATGAAAAACTGTTTTTT. Filled out from reference TRBV3-1 and TRBJ1-4, the complete variable domain reads DTAVSQTPKYLVTQMGNDKSIKCEQNLGHDTMYWYKQDSKKFLKIMFSYNNKELIINETVPNRFSPKSPDKAHLNLHINSLELGDSAVYFCASSPMGPNEKLFFGSGTQLSVL.

This clonotype was seen a few times. The chain combines TRBV5-6 with TRBJ2-5; D call uncertain. The length of the CDR3 is 14 residues. The V and J ends lost 1 base and 1 base respectively, with 8 bases between them. CDR1 and CDR2 from the germline V gene are SGHDT and YYEEEE. CDR3 bases: TGTGCCAGCAGCTTGAGCGATATCCAAGAGACCCAGTACTTC. The encoded protein is CASSLSDIQETQYF. The variable domain in full, completed from reference TRBV5-6 and TRBJ2-5, reads DAGVTQSPTHLIKTRGQQVTLRCSPKSGHDTVSWYQQALGQGPQFIFQYYEEEERQRGNFPDRFSGHQFPNYSSELNVNALLLGDSALYLCASSLSDIQETQYFGPGTRLLVL.

The sample holds many counts of this clonotype. The rearrangement links TRBV24-1 to TRBJ1-5; D is undetermined. Germline values: CDR1 KGHDR, CDR2 SFDVKD. V lost 5 bases and J lost 4, with 11 bases in between. The CDR3 length is 14 residues. The CDR3 DNA reads as TGTGCCACCAGTGCTAGGGTTTCGAATCAGCCCCAGCATTTT. Its translation: CATSARVSNQPQHF.

This clonotype was seen a handful of times. The V and J genes are TRBV7-9 and TRBJ2-2; 12 bases match TRBD2. Unmatched junction bases numbered 14, after V lost 5 bases and J lost 7 bases. Germline CDR1 reads SEHNR; CDR2 reads FQNEAQ (reference sequence). The CDR3 loop spans 18 amino acids. CDR3 region: CASSPTTLAGGRGGELFF. DNA of the CDR3: TGTGCCAGCAGCCCCACGACACTAGCGGGAGGCCGAGGCGGGGAGCTGTTTTTT.

The CDR3 DNA reads as TGTGCCAGCAGCAAAATAGGACCCACAGGGGTCGGCTACACCTTC. Amino acid sequence: CASSKIGPTGVGYTF. The chain joins TRBV25-1 to TRBJ1-2; TRBD1 matches at 7 bases. V lost 6 bases to trimming and J lost 8 bases; unmatched junction nucleotides: 15. CDR3 length: 15 residues. Germline CDR1 is MGHDK and CDR2 is SYGVNS.

The chain couples TRBV29-1 to TRBJ2-7; 8 bases agree with TRBD1. Germline V CDR1 and CDR2: SQVTM, ANQGSEA. CDR3 size: 13 residues. The V gene end was trimmed by 5 bases and the J gene end by 3 bases; junction bases not matched to a gene: 6. This CDR3 is CSVRDRFGYEQYF. CDR3 bases: TGCAGCGTTAGGGACAGGTTTGGCTACGAGCAGTACTTC.

At least ten counts were recorded for this clonotype. J is TRBJ1-2 and V is TRBV10-3; no clear D. V was cut by 4 bases and J by 3 bases, with 6 bases left in between. This CDR3 has 12 amino acids. The germline V gene has CDR1 ENHRY and CDR2 SYGVKD. CDR3: CAISAGDYGYTF. The CDR3 nucleotides read TGTGCCATCAGTGCCGGAGACTATGGCTACACCTTC.

This clonotype has more than one count but fewer than ten. The V gene is TRBV7-8, the J gene TRBJ2-7; weak D call: TRBD2 (6 bases). Between the trimmed V and J ends, which lost 0 bases and 4 bases, there was a span of 19 bases. In germline, CDR1 is SGHVS, CDR2 FQNEAQ. CDR3 length: 17 amino acids. In DNA form, the CDR3 reads TGTGCCAGCAGCTTAGCATTAGCGGTTTCCTACCGATACGAGCAGTACTTC. Translating it yields CASSLALAVSYRYEQYF. The full variable domain, in which reference TRBV7-8 and TRBJ2-7 provide the parts outside the CDR3, is GAGVSQSPRYKVAKRGQDVALRCDPISGHVSLFWYQQALGQGPEFLTYFQNEAQLDKSGLPSDRFFAERPEGSVSTLKIQRTQQEDSAVYLCASSLALAVSYRYEQYFGPGTRLTVT.

This clonotype was recorded a few times. The CDR3 spells CSATGTSGFGTQYF. DNA for the CDR3: TGCAGTGCAACCGGGACTAGCGGGTTCGGGACCCAGTACTTC. The chain uses TRBV20-1 and TRBJ2-5; 12 nucleotides agree with TRBD2. The V segment lost 6 bases and the J segment 7 bases; nucleotides outside the gene matches: 9. The CDR3 sequence is 14 residues long. The germline gives CDR1 DFQATT, CDR2 SNEGSKA (reference sequence).

V gene TRBV29-1 combines with J gene TRBJ1-2; TRBD1 agrees at 9 bases. Germline V gene data show CDR1 as SQVTM and CDR2 as ANQGSEA. The CDR3 is 17 residues long. The J segment lost 4 bases and the V segment lost 0 bases, leaving 12 bases of the junction unmatched. The CDR3 reads CSVEEGGTGRGGYGYTF. Here the CDR3 DNA reads TGCAGCGTTGAAGAAGGTGGGACAGGGAGGGGTGGCTATGGCTACACCTTC.

This chain connects TRBV4-2 to TRBJ2-6; no clear D. Germline lookup yields CDR1 LGHNA and CDR2 YNFKEQ. There are 20 residues in the CDR3. Trimming took off 0 bases at V and 1 base at J, with 19 bases between the two ends. The CDR3 DNA is TGTGCCAGCAGCCAAGATTCCGGGTGGAATGCCGGTTCTGGGGCCAACGTCCTGACTTTC. This translates into CASSQDSGWNAGSGANVLTF.

The rearrangement uses TRBV6-5 and TRBJ1-1; D gene ambiguous. V was pared by 4 bases and J by 0 bases, with 15 bases between. The CDR3 is 16 amino acids. Germline-derived CDR1 and CDR2 are MNHEY and SVGAGI. CDR3 sequence: CASSFQGHGVNTEAFF. The CDR3 nucleotides read TGTGCCAGCAGTTTCCAAGGGCACGGGGTGAACACTGAAGCTTTCTTT.